The next 8 T cell receptor beta chains were all read from a single sample in a study of T cells expressing NK-cell markers. TCRdb reanalyzed the 5' RACE reads and collapses them to one entry per CDR3 protein, without DNA. The sample includes roughly 390,000 distinct CDR3 sequences. The sequenced sample was blood T cells: a sorted CD56 or NKG2C T cell subset, CD4+ or CD8+ T cells, or bulk PBMC T cells (not recorded which). Receptors originate from a man aged 18-70 years in good health.

The chain couples TRBV19 to TRBJ2-1; TCRdb designates TRBD1, a call that cannot be tested without DNA. This CDR3 contains 16 residues. CDR1 and CDR2 from the germline V gene are LNHDA and SQIVND (reference sequence). The CDR3 sequence is CASSTYTGTVDNEQFF.

The chain is built from TRBV14 and TRBJ2-7; the TRBD1 assignment by TCRdb is unverifiable without DNA. CDR3 length: 15 residues. Per the germline V gene, CDR1 is SGHDN and CDR2 is FVKESK. CDR3 sequence: CASSQEDRVSDEQYF.

The CDR3 loop is CASSLFPGGRAFNEQFF. The gene calls are TRBV5-5 and TRBJ2-1; TCRdb outputs TRBD1, but without DNA this stays unchecked. Per the germline V gene, CDR1 is SGHKS and CDR2 is YYEKEE (reference sequence). The CDR3 is 17 residues long.

J is TRBJ2-3 and V is TRBV7-2; the TCRdb call, TRBD1, lacks DNA for checking. The germline CDR1 and CDR2 sequences are SGHTA and FQGNSA. The CDR3 contains 15 residues. The CDR3 loop is CASSLSPQGADTQYF.

The J gene is TRBJ2-7, the V gene TRBV11-2; TCRdb gives TRBD1 as the D gene, but with no DNA this cannot be confirmed. The CDR3 is made up of 13 amino acids. Per the germline V gene, CDR1 is SGHAT and CDR2 is FQNNGV. The CDR3 sequence: CASSSRTGAEQYF.

The chain links TRBV19 to TRBJ2-3; the TCRdb call, TRBD2, lacks DNA for checking. Looked up from germline, CDR1 is LNHDA and CDR2 is SQIVND (reference sequence). This CDR3 region has 15 residues. This CDR3 is CASRTQGGGSDTQYF.

The CDR3 reads CASSPAAKELNEKLFF. V and J are TRBV18 and TRBJ1-4. The CDR3 has 16 amino acids. Germline-derived CDR1 and CDR2 are KGHSH and LQKENI.

This rearrangement joins TRBV28 to TRBJ2-3; as DNA is missing, the TRBD1 call by TCRdb cannot be tested. Per the germline V gene, CDR1 is MDHEN and CDR2 is SYDVKM. The CDR3 consists of 17 residues. CDR3 region: CASKVREAGKRADTQYF. The full variable domain, rest sourced from reference TRBV28 and TRBJ2-3, is DVKVTQSSRYLVKRTGEKVFLECVQDMDHENMFWYRQDPGLGLRLIYFSYDVKMKEKGDIPEGYSVSREKKERFSLILESASTNQTSMYLCASKVREAGKRADTQYFGPGTRLTVL.